This T cell receptor beta chain was profiled in a study of shared clonotypes between healthy human individuals. Study conclusions and caveats: The study's rarefaction showed incomplete sorted-subset sequencing despite large depth. Clonotype sharing among donors likely depends on sequencing depth. Of the naive CD4 clonotypes, about 5.4% were shared across a handful of donors.

Free of recent acute infections or vaccinations, the donors were healthy HIV-negative adults. For this clone: Its antigen is still unknown.

The data were produced by immunoSEQ multiplex PCR, yet TCRdb's version contains in-frame clones alone and is incomplete. The sample has some 550,000 clones, almost 97% seen once. Trimming at V came to 5 bases and at J to 7 bases, leaving 4 bases not matched to a gene. The CDR3 length is 14 residues. Germline CDR1 reads SGHNT; CDR2 reads YENEEA. The sequencing sample was made of naive CD4+ T cells sorted from blood. This sample's subset: CD45RA+ positively selected. The rearrangement uses TRBV11-3 and TRBJ1-6, with 8 bases lining up with TRBD1. The origin of this receptor is a woman in her 30s in good health. CDR3 sequence: CASSQGQANSPLHF. The CDR3 DNA is TGTGCCAGCAGCCAGGGACAGGCAAATTCACCCCTCCACTTT.